This TCR beta chain came from a study of tumor and adjacent non-tumor tissue in lung cancer. Overall study: The patients, around 11 men and about five women, were 31 to 76 with stage I to III disease.

As for this clonotype: Its matching antigen is unknown. At one end, the junction sequence differs from germline, possibly due to a read error.

The CDR3 spans 14 residues. Germline CDR1 MNHEY, CDR2 SVGAGI. The library came from three nested PCR rounds adapted from ARM-PCR protocols. TCRdb re-analysed the multiplex PCR reads in MiXCR, keeping a single row per CDR3 protein. The data contain about 93,000 distinct CDR3 sequences, 61% of them singletons. RNA was extracted from bulk tissue without any cell sorting. Points from the study as a whole: Tumor tissue had significantly higher TCR diversity than normal lung.

The sample taken for sequencing was lung tumor tissue. This TCR derives from a man aged 65 to 85 with non-small cell lung cancer. The rearrangement uses TRBV6-5 and TRBJ2-1; no definite D call. The CDR3: CANSYSTESNEQFF. The CDR3 DNA sequence: TGTGCCAACAGTTACTCGACTGAGTCAAATGAACAGTTCTTC.